This T cell receptor (beta chain) appears in the sequencing data of a study of vaccination effects on CD4 cells after COVID-19. Findings and caveats of the study: After vaccination, at late timepoints, clones induced by infection and by vaccine contracted markedly.

As concerns this clone: Its matching antigen is unknown.

CDR3 length: 16 amino acids. Looked up from germline, CDR1 is SGHTA and CDR2 is FQGTGA. V dropped 6 bases and J dropped 1; count of bases not matched to a gene: 11. Here immunoSEQ multiplex PCR was the method, and the copy in TCRdb shows in-frame clones only, minus some. This sample yields tens of thousands of clones, of which 65% to 80% are seen a single time; roughly 3.1% belongs to the top ten. Following culture for about 11 days, CD4+ T cells were isolated. Vaccinees lacked prior SARS-CoV-2 infection and tested negative for nucleocapsid antibodies. The V gene is TRBV7-3, the J gene TRBJ1-1; 7 nucleotides match TRBD1. This TCR was recovered from a human donor who received a COVID-19 vaccine. The starting material was CD4+ T cells from PBMCs cultured without peptide, obtained before COVID-19 vaccination. CDR3 residues: CASSLGGSIPNTEAFF. The CDR3 DNA reads TGTGCCAGCAGTCTAGGGGGCTCAATTCCGAACACTGAAGCTTTCTTT. The full variable domain, its missing parts supplied by reference TRBV7-3 and TRBJ1-1, is GAGVSQTPSNKVTEKGKYVELRCDPISGHTALYWYRQSLGQGPEFLIYFQGTGAADDSGLPNDRFFAVRPEGSVSTLKIQRTERGDSAVYLCASSLGGSIPNTEAFFGQGTRLTVV.